This T cell receptor beta chain was captured by sequencing in a study of blood T cell repertoires in COVID-19. Study in general: Sites across the United States, Italy and Spain contributed samples from acute and convalescent COVID-19. In each case, the material was cDNA or gDNA derived from T cells, B-cell-depleted T cells, or PBMCs.

V lost 1 base and J lost 7, with 8 bases in between. Per the germline V gene, CDR1 is SGHVS and CDR2 is FNYEAQ. The CDR3 covers 13 residues. Authors' analysis steps: The authors estimated nucleated cell counts from reference gene primer amplification. The data were produced by immunoSEQ multiplex PCR, yet TCRdb's version contains in-frame clones alone and is incomplete. Clone size and the V and J calls come from that table; the DNA yielded D and trimming. In the table there are about 310,000 clones, 85% to 90% of which are singletons. The rearrangement joins TRBV7-6 to TRBJ1-5; D call uncertain. This receptor was taken from a man aged 70 or older with acute or convalescent COVID-19. The sequencing sample was made of peripheral blood. The CDR3, as DNA: TGTGCCAGCAGCTTAGGCGACGGGCAGCCCCAGCATTTT. Translating gives CASSLGDGQPQHF.